The sequence of this T cell receptor (beta chain) was determined in a study of blood T cell repertoires in COVID-19. V was pared by 3 bases and J by 1 base, with 9 bases between. The CDR3 totals 14 residues. Per germline, CDR1 LGHNA and CDR2 YNFKEQ. Cohorts were based on clinical histories the participants reported. All recovered Cohort 3 donors got two negative PCRs, got clearance, or saw symptom resolution. Using immunoSEQ multiplex PCR, the repertoire was profiled, and TCRdb retains in-frame clones only, with some absent. The table lists more than 110,000 clones, 78% of them singletons. The V and J genes are TRBV4-2 and TRBJ1-1, with D tentatively TRBD1 (6 bases). Sequencing input: PBMCs or T cells enriched from blood (not recorded which). The receptor's source is a woman aged 50 to 60 who had recovered from COVID-19. CDR3: CASSQDSPNTEAFF. The CDR3 DNA reads as TGTGCCAGCAGCCAGGACAGCCCGAACACTGAAGCTTTCTTT.